A single T cell receptor (beta chain) is shown here with its context. This clonotype was recorded at least ten times. Its antigen specificity is not known. Per-base qualities were not stored, and no clone one base away is much larger. This entry comes from a study of T-cell memory formation after mild COVID-19 listed by TCRdb under 2021. A note on the overall study: TCR sequence clusters from the two donors were found to be largely donor specific. Longitudinal TCRalpha and TCRbeta repertoire sequencing tracked T-cell clones expanding and contracting after mild COVID-19 in a couple of donors. The cohort comprised two young, previously healthy adult volunteers, one female and one male. Study-wide findings and limitations: SARS-CoV-2 specificity of the second-wave clones peaking on day 37 was not confirmed. The detection of some responding clones in pre-infection memory suggests that pre-existing cross-reactive memory T cells joined the SARS-CoV-2 response. From day 15 to 85, contracting clones showed balanced CD4/CD8 phenotypes, whereas a second wave of clones that expanded from day 15 to 37 leaned towards CD4+. Contracting CD4+ clones turned up mainly in the CM and EM memory subsets, whereas EMRA was where CD8+ clones were enriched. The study included only a couple of mild cases, and larger cohorts that include severe cases with pre-infection samples were judged to be necessary.

The sequencer was an Illumina NovaSeq 6000. TCRalpha and TCRbeta cDNA libraries were built by 5'RACE with constant-segment primers, adding sample barcodes and unique molecular identifiers. Trizol reagent was used to extract RNA from every sample. The libraries were amplified in two PCR steps, and the second step added a second sample barcode and Illumina TruSeq adapters. Sequencing of the libraries was done on an Illumina NovaSeq, producing 2 x 150 bp paired-end reads. In the original analysis: Reads were demultiplexed and collapsed into UMI-guided consensus sequences with migec v1.2.7. With mixcr v2.1.11, UMI consensuses were aligned to TRA and TRB V and J templates and assembled into clonotypes. Clonotypes were classified as expanded or contracted when called significant by both edgeR and NoisET, with noise models trained on biological replicates. For edgeR calls, the thresholds were a false discovery rate-adjusted p below 0.01 and a log2 fold-change of 1. As an exploratory analysis of dynamics, PCA with hierarchical clustering was applied to max-normalized trajectories of the 1000 most abundant clonotypes. Separately sequenced CD4+ and CD8+ repertoires were used to assign the CD4 or CD8 phenotype of responding clones. The public reads were quality trimmed at Q25 with fastp and then assembled into clones with MiXCR by TCRdb, keeping productive beta chains. Duplicate CDR3 protein sequences are folded into a single record with the most common DNA and genes. In this record, the V and J calls reflect TCRdb's handling and not the investigators' own analysis. The sample yields approximately 190,000 distinct CDR3 sequences; around 17% were counted once. In total, the top ten clones hold 2.4% of the sample.

Ficoll-Paque density gradient centrifugation was the method used to isolate PBMCs. CDR1 and CDR2, per the germline V gene, are SGHDT and YYEEEE. V loses 3 bases, J loses 7 bases, and the germline ends lie 11 bases apart. The CDR3 holds 13 amino acids from the cysteine to the phenylalanine. This entry keeps only the CDR3 DNA: 39 bases, framed from base 1. The clonotype was recovered from an adult woman who had mild COVID-19 (a few samples of this study predate the infection). The sample titles of this study are shuffled in the database, so cell type and time point are left out; the donor was told from shared clones. Input material: PBMCs or a T cell subset sorted from them (not recorded which). Recombination linked TRBV5-6 to TRBJ1-5, with a tentative D gene TRBD1 over 5 matching bases. This receptor has the CDR3 CASSSQGRQPQHF. In nucleotides, the sequence is TGTGCCAGCAGCTCCCAGGGTCGGCAGCCCCAGCATTTT. Here the CDR3 is joined to the reference TRBV5-6 and TRBJ1-5 genes, and the full variable domain is: DAGVTQSPTHLIKTRGQQVTLRCSPKSGHDTVSWYQQALGQGPQFIFQYYEEEERQRGNFPDRFSGHQFPNYSSELNVNALLLGDSALYLCASSSQGRQPQHFGDGTRLSIL.